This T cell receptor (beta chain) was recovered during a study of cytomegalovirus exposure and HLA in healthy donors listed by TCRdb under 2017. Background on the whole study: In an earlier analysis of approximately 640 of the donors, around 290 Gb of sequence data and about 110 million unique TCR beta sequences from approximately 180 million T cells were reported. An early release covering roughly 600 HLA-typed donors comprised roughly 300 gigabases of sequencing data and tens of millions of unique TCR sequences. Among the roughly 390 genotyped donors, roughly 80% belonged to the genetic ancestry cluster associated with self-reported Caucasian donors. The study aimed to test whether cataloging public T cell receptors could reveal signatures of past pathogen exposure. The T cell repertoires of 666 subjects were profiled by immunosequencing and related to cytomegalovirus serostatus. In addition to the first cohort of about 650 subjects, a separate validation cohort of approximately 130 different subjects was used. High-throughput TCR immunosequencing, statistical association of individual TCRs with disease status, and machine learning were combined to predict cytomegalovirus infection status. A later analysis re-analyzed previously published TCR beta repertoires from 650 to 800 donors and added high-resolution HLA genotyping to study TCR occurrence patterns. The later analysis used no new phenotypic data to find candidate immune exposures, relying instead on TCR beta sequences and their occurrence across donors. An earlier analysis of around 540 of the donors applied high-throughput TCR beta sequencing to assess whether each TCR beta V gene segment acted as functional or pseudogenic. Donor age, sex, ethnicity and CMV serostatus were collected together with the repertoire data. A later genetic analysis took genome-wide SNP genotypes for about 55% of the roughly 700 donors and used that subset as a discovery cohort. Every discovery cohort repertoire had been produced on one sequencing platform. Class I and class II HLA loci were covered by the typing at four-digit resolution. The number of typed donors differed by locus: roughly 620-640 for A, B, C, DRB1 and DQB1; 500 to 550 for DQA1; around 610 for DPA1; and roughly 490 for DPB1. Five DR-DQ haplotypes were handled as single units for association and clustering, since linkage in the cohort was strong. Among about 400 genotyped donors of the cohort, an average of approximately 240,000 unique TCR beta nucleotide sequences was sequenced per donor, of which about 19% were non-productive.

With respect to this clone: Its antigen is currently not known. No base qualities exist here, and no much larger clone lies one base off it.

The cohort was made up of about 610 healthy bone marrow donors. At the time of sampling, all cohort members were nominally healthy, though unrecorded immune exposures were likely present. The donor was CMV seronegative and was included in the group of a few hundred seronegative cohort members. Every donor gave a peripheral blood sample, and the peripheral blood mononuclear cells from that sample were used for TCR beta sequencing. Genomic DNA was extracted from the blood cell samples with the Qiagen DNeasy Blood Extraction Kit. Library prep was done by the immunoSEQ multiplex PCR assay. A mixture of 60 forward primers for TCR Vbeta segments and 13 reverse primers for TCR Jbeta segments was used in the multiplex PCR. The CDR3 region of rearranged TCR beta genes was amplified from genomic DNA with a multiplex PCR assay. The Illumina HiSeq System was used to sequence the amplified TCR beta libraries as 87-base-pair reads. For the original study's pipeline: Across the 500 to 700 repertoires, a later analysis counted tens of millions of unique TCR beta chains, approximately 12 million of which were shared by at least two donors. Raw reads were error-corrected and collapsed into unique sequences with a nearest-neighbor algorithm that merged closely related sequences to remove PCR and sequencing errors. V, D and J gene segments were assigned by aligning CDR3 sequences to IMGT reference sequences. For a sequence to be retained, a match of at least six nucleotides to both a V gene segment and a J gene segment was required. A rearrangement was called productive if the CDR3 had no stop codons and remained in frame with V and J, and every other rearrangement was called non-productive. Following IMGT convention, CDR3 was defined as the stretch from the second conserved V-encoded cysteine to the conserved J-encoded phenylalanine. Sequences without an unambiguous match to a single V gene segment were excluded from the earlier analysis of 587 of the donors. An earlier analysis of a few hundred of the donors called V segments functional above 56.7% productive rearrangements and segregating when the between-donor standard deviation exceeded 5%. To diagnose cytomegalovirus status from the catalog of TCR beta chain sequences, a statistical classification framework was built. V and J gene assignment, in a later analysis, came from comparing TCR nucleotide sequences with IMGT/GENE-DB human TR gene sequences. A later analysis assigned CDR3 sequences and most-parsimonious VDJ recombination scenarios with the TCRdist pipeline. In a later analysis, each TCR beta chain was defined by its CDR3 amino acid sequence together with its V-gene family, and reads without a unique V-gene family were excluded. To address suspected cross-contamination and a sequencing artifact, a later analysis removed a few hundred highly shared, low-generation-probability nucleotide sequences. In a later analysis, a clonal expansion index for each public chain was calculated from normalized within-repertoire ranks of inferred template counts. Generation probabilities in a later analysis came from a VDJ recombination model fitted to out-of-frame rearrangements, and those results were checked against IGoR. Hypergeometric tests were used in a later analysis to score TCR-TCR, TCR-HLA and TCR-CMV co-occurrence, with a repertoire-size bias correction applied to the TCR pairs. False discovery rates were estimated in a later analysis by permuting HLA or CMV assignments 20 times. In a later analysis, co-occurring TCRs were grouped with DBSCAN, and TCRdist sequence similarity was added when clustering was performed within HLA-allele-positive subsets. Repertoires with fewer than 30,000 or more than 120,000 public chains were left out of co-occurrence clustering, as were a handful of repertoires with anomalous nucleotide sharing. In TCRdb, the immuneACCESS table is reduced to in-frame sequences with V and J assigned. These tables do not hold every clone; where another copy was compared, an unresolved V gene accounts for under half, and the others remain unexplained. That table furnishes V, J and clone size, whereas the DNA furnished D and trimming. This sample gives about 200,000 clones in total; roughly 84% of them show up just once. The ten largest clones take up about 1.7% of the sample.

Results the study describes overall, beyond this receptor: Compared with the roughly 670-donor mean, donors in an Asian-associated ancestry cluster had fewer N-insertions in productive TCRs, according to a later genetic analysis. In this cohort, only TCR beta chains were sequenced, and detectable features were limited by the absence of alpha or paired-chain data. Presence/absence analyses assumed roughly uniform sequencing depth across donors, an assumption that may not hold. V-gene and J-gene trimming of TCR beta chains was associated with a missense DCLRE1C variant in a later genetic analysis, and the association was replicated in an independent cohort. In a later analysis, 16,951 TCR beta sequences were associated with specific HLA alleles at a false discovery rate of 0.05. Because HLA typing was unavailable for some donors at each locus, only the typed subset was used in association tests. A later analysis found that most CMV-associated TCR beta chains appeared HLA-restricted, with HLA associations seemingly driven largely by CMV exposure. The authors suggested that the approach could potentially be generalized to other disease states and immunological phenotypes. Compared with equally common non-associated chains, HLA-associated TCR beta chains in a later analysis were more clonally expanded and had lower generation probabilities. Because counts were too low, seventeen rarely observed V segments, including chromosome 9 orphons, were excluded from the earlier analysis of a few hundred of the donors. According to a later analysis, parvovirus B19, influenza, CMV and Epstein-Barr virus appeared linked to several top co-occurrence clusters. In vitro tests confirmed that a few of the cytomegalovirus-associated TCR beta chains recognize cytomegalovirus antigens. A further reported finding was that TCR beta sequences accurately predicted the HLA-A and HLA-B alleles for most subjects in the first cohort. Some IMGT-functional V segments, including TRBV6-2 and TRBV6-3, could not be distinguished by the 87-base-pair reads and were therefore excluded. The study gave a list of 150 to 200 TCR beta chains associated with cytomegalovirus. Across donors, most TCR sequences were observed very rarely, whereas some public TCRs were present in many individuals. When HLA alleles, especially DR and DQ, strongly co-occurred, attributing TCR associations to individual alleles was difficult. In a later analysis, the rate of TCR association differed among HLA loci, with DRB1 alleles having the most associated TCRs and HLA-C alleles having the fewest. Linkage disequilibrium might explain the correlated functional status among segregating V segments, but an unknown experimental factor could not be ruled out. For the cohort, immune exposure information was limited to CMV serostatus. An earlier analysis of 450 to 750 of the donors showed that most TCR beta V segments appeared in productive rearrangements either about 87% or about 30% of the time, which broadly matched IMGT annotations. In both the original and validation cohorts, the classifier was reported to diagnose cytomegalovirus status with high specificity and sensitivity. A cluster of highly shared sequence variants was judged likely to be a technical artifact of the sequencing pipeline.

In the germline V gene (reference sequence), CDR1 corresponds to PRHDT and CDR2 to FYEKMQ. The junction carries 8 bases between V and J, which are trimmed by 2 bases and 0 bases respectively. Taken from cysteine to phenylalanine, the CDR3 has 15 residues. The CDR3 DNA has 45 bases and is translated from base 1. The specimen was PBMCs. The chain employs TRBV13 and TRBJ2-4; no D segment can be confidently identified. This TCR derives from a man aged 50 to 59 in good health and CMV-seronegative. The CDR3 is CASSLMKLAKNIQYF. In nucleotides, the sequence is TGTGCCAGCAGCTTAATGAAACTAGCCAAAAACATTCAGTACTTC.